The clone carrying this T cell receptor beta chain was recorded a few times. The antigen is undetermined. As the method for making TCR beta libraries, quantitative 5'-RACE with molecular barcodes was used. TCRdb re-called the 5' RACE reads through MiXCR, storing one row per CDR3 protein. The sample holds about 330,000 distinct CDR3 sequences, less than 9.5% seen once. This sample was included in a study of CD8 T cells in ankylosing spondylitis. Regarding the study as a whole: Clones linked with disease were CD8+ and fairly uncommon in the peripheral blood. A TCR beta motif of fewer than ten highly homologous variants appeared characteristic of ankylosing spondylitis blood. Some of these motif variants have turned up before, in reports on reactive arthritis synovial fluid and blood. As reported, disease-linked clones showed significant enrichment in matched ankylosing spondylitis synovial fluid.

Germline CDR1 reads SGHKS; CDR2 reads YYEKEE (reference sequence). This CDR3 has 17 residues. The V gene lost 6 bases and the J gene lost 0 bases, with 19 bases spanning the gap. The V call is TRBV5-5, the J call TRBJ1-3, with a weak D call TRBD1 (6 bases). Sequences were obtained from blood, either unsorted or a sorted T cell fraction (not recorded which). This receptor was identified in a male donor with ankylosing spondylitis. The CDR3 here is CASTLLPTGNSGNTIYF. In nucleotides, the CDR3 is TGTGCCAGCACCCTATTACCTACAGGGAACTCTGGAAACACCATATATTTT.